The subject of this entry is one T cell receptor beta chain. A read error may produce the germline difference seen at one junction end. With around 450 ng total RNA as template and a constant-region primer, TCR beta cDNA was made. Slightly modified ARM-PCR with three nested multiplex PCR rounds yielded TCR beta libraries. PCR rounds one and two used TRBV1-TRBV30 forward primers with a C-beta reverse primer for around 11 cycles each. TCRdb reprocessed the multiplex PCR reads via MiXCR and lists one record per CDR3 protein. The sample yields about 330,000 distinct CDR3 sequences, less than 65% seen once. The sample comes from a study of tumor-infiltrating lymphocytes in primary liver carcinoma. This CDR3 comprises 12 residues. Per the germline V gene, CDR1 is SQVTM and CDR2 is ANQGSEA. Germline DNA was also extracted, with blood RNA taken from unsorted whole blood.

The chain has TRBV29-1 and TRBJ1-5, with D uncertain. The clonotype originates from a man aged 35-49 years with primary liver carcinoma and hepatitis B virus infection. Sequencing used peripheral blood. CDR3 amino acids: CIVKDSNQPQHF. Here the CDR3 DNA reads TGCATCGTGAAAGATAGCAATCAACCCCAGCATTTT.